This TCR beta chain was recovered during a study of T cells in Graves' hyperthyroidism and ophthalmopathy. Points from the study as a whole: It was a median about 7.1 months before onset that the model predicted ophthalmopathy.

Uncontrolled infection, other autoimmune disease, pregnancy or lactation excluded patients. Amplified TCR beta CDR3 regions derived from RNA transcripts. With the HTBI primer set, the TCR CDR3 went through a first round of RT-PCR. Each CDR3 protein is one row after TCRdb ran MiXCR on the multiplex PCR reads. The sample records approximately 600,000 distinct CDR3 sequences, 14% to 15% being singletons. The germline V gene has CDR1 SGHAT and CDR2 FQNNGV. The CDR3 has 16 amino acids. The ends were cut back, 1 base at V and 4 bases at J, with 16 bases in the middle. This clonotype was observed many times. No antigen is known for it.

Material for sequencing was blood. The clonotype was recovered from a woman aged 40 to 49 with Graves' ophthalmopathy. This chain links TRBV11-2 with TRBJ2-5; maybe TRBD1 (6 bases). CDR3 sequence: CASSLVGQFNGETQYF. The CDR3 nucleotides read TGTGCCAGCAGCTTAGTTGGACAGTTCAACGGAGAGACCCAGTACTTC.